These 16 T cell receptor beta chains were sequenced from one sample in a study of neoadjuvant nivolumab and ipilimumab in lung cancer. This table comes from immunoSEQ multiplex PCR, and its TCRdb copy is limited to in-frame clones, with some not included. Of 6,400 or so clones listed, about 65% are singletons. This sample comprised tumor tissue, obtained after neoadjuvant nivolumab, alone or with ipilimumab, at or shortly before surgery. The receptors were sampled from an adult with non-small cell lung cancer.

This clone has just a few counts. The V gene is TRBV4-1, the J gene TRBJ2-1; D gene uncertain. This CDR3 region has 12 residues. With 3 bases removed from V and 6 bases from J, the gap between germline ends came to 6 bases. Germline V lookup: CDR1 MGHRA, CDR2 YSYEKL. This CDR3 reads CASSQALNEQFF. The CDR3, as DNA: TGCGCCAGCAGCCAGGCCCTCAATGAGCAGTTCTTC.

This clone was recorded a few times. The chain links TRBV25-1 to TRBJ1-1; possible D gene TRBD1, 6 bases. This CDR3 has 16 residues. Germline lookup yields CDR1 MGHDK and CDR2 SYGVNS. Trimming took off 5 bases at V and 0 bases at J, with 16 bases between the two ends. CDR3 amino acids: CASSKHRVRVNTEAFF. The CDR3 DNA reads TGTGCCAGCAGTAAACACAGGGTCCGAGTGAACACTGAAGCTTTCTTT.

Details on this clone: At the DNA level, this CDR3 is encoded by other sequences in the same sample as well. This chain joins TRBV11-3 and TRBJ2-2; D ambiguous. Germline lookup yields CDR1 SGHNT and CDR2 YENEEA. Trimming removed 5 bases at V and 0 bases at J, with 1 base between. The CDR3 covers 12 residues. CDR3 nucleotide sequence: TGTGCCAGCAGCCCGAACACCGGGGAGCTGTTTTTT. This translates into CASSPNTGELFF.

The rearrangement joins TRBV5-1 to TRBJ2-7, with 11 positions matching TRBD1. The V segment lost 3 bases and the J segment 7 bases; nucleotides outside the gene matches: 6. From germline, CDR1 is SGHRS and CDR2 YFSETQ. CDR3 size: 14 residues. The DNA for the CDR3 is TGCGCCAGCAGCTCGGACAGGGGGCTTTTGGAGCAGTACTTC. Protein product: CASSSDRGLLEQYF.

This clone was counted a few times. V gene TRBV28 combines with J gene TRBJ1-2; 12 bases line up with TRBD1. Losses at the gene ends were 6 bases for V and 6 bases for J; bases not matched to a gene: 11. The CDR3 totals 16 residues. Germline CDR1 MDHEN, CDR2 SYDVKM. The CDR3 DNA reads as TGTGCCAGCAGCTCCCTCGGGGGACAGGGGGCCCATGGCTACACCTTC. Translation gives CASSSLGGQGAHGYTF.

This chain uses TRBV5-1 with TRBJ2-1; D not resolved. Germline assignment: CDR1 SGHRS and CDR2 YFSETQ. The V and J ends lost 4 bases and 5 bases respectively, with 13 bases between them. CDR3 length: 14 amino acids. The CDR3 sequence: CASSGSRVHNEQFF. The CDR3 nucleotides read TGCGCCAGCAGCGGTTCAAGAGTTCACAATGAGCAGTTCTTC.

The CDR3 protein is CASNPSGKDTDTQYF. The CDR3 nucleotides are TGTGCCAGTAACCCCAGCGGCAAAGATACAGATACGCAGTATTTT. The V gene is TRBV19, the J gene TRBJ2-3, with D maybe TRBD2 (5 bases). Trimming stripped 7 bases from V and 3 bases from J, with 17 bases between. CDR1 is LNHDA and CDR2 is SQIVND in the germline V gene (reference sequence). This CDR3 comprises 15 residues.

V and J are TRBV5-6 and TRBJ2-3; D may be TRBD1 or TRBD2 (5 bases each). The CDR3 has 16 amino acids. Germline CDR1 is SGHDT and CDR2 is YYEEEE. The ends were cut back, 2 bases at V and 7 bases at J, with 20 bases in the middle. CDR3 coding DNA: TGTGCCAGCAGCTTACTTTCAGGGTCCGGGGCGTATACGCAGTATTTT. It codes for CASSLLSGSGAYTQYF.

This chain connects TRBV7-3 to TRBJ2-1; D may match TRBD1 or TRBD2 (6 bases each). The CDR3 sequence is 16 residues long. Germline loops: CDR1 SGHTA, CDR2 FQGTGA. Trimming removed 8 bases at V and 1 base at J, with 18 bases between. Here the CDR3 DNA reads TGTGCCAGCGGACGAGGGCGGGACACTTCCTACAATGAGCAGTTCTTC. Translated, it gives CASGRGRDTSYNEQFF.

V and J are TRBV14 and TRBJ1-4, with 7 bases aligning to TRBD1. V was pared by 4 bases and J by 0 bases, with 5 bases of the junction left unmatched. Germline lookup yields CDR1 SGHDN and CDR2 FVKESK. This CDR3 is built from 16 residues. The DNA of the CDR3 is TGTGCCAGCAGCCTCAGACAGGGAGCAACTAATGAAAAACTGTTTTTT. The encoded protein is CASSLRQGATNEKLFF.

This clone was observed a few times. CDR3 sequence reads: CASSPGTGEGGKAEAFF. The DNA of the CDR3 is TGTGCCAGCAGCCCCGGGACAGGTGAAGGGGGTAAAGCTGAAGCTTTCTTT. This chain uses TRBV7-9 with TRBJ1-1, with 8 bases matching TRBD1. J gave up 6 bases and V 5 bases, and 17 bases lay outside the gene matches. Germline V gene sequence: CDR1 SEHNR, CDR2 FQNEAQ (reference sequence). The CDR3 runs 17 residues. Using reference TRBV7-9 and TRBJ1-1 for the parts outside the CDR3, the full variable domain is DTGVSQNPRHKITKRGQNVTFRCDPISEHNRLYWYRQTLGQGPEFLTYFQNEAQLEKSRLLSDRFSAERPKGSFSTLEIQRTEQGDSAMYLCASSPGTGEGGKAEAFFGQGTRLTVV.

This clone has more than one count but fewer than ten. The rearrangement links TRBV12-5 to TRBJ2-7; weak D call: TRBD2 (5 bases). The germline V gene encodes CDR1 LGHNT and CDR2 FRNRAP. Between the trimmed V and J ends, which lost 0 bases and 11 bases, there was a span of 26 bases. CDR3 length: 17 residues. The CDR3 region has the DNA TGTGCTAGTGGTTTGGTACTTGGGCCACCCATAGCTACGAGGGAGTACTTC. Amino acid sequence: CASGLVLGPPIATREYF.

V and J are TRBV7-3 and TRBJ2-5; D perhaps matches TRBD2 (6 bases). This CDR3 region has 14 residues. Between the trimmed V and J ends, which lost 5 bases and 9 bases, there was a span of 19 bases. Per germline, CDR1 SGHTA and CDR2 FQGTGA. As DNA, the CDR3 is TGTGCCAGCAGCCCCACCGGGGGTTTGGGGCCCCAGTACTTC. Protein sequence: CASSPTGGLGPQYF.

The chain joins TRBV19 to TRBJ2-6; no definite D call. CDR1 is LNHDA and CDR2 is SQIVND in the germline V gene (reference sequence). CDR3 length: 16 amino acids. Trimming pared 4 bases from V and 0 bases from J, leaving 10 bases between. The CDR3 nucleotides read TGTGCCAGTAGTAATAGGCATTACTCTGGGGCCAACGTCCTGACTTTC. Translating it yields CASSNRHYSGANVLTF.

The chain carries TRBV27 and TRBJ2-1, with D perhaps TRBD2 (6 bases). V lost 5 bases, J lost 5 bases, and 16 bases lay in between. The germline V gene has CDR1 MNHEY and CDR2 SMNVEV (reference sequence). The CDR3 has 15 residues. CDR3 region: CASSPPRTINNEQFF. The CDR3 bases are TGTGCCAGCAGTCCCCCGAGGACTATAAACAATGAGCAGTTCTTC.

This chain links TRBV30 with TRBJ2-3; no clear D. CDR3 size: 14 residues. CDR1 GTSNPN and CDR2 SVGIG come from the germline V gene (reference sequence). Trimming took 2 bases from V and 4 from J, leaving 13 bases between them. For the CDR3, the DNA is TGTGCCTGGAGTCCGAAAGGTGGTGCAGATACGCAGTATTTT. Encoded protein: CAWSPKGGADTQYF.